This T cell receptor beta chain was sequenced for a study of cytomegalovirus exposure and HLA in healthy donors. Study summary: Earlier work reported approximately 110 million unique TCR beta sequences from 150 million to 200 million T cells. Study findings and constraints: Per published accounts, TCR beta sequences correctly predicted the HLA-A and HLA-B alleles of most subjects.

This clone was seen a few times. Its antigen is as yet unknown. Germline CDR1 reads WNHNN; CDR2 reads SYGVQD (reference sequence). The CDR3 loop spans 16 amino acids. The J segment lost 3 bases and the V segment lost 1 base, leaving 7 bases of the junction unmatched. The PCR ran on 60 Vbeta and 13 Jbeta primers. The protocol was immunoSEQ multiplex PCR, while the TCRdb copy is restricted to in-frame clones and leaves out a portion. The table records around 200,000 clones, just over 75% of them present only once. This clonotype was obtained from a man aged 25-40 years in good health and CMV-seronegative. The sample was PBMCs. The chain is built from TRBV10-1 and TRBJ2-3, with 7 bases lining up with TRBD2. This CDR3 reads CASSELAGAGTDTQYF. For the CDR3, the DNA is TGCGCCAGCAGTGAGTTGGCGGGAGCGGGTACAGATACGCAGTATTTT.